These 30 T cell receptor beta chains were all obtained from the same sample, sequenced in a study of blood T cell repertoires in COVID-19 (dated by TCRdb to the early 2020s). Library creation used the immunoSEQ multiplex PCR assay. This immuneACCESS table, as held by TCRdb, lists in-frame sequences with V and J called but not all clones. Of the missing ones, under half trace to an unresolved V gene in checked studies; the others have no known cause. For this sample there are 63,000 or so clones; 85% to 90% appear just once. The ten largest clonotypes hold roughly 1.4% of the sample. The sample consisted of peripheral blood. The receptors originated from a human donor in a cohort sampled during active COVID-19.

The V and J genes are TRBV28 and TRBJ2-7, with 7 bases fitting TRBD2. Trimming removed 5 bases from V and 7 bases from J; junction bases left unmatched: 14. The germline CDR1 and CDR2 sequences are MDHEN and SYDVKM. The CDR3 runs 15 residues. CDR3 loop: CASSPSGLGRSEQYF. In nucleotides, the CDR3 is TGTGCCAGCAGTCCATCCGGACTAGGAAGGAGTGAGCAGTACTTC.

The chain carries TRBV6-1 and TRBJ2-7; D remains ambiguous. The V gene's germline CDR1 is MNHNS and CDR2 SASEGT. V lost 1 base and J lost 2, with 3 bases in between. The CDR3 length is 12 residues. CDR3 in amino acids: CASSEGTYEQYV. CDR3 nucleotides: TGTGCCAGCAGTGAAGGTACCTACGAGCAGTACGTC.

V and J are TRBV9 and TRBJ2-3, with D perhaps matching TRBD2 (7 bases). The CDR3 loop spans 15 amino acids. Trimming took off 1 base at V and 5 bases at J, with 14 bases between the two ends. Germline CDR1 is SGDLS and CDR2 is YYNGEE. CDR3 DNA sequence: TGTGCCAGCAGCGTAAGGGAGGGGGTTGGAGATACGCAGTATTTT. Translating gives CASSVREGVGDTQYF.

This chain uses TRBV19 with TRBJ2-2; D possibly corresponds to TRBD1 (6 bases). There are 14 residues in the CDR3. Germline CDR1 and CDR2: LNHDA and SQIVND (reference sequence). V lost 11 bases to trimming and J lost 7 bases, with 20 bases between them. The chain's CDR3 is CAGQRAGDGGELFF. DNA of the CDR3: TGTGCCGGACAGAGGGCAGGGGACGGCGGGGAGCTGTTTTTT.

The CDR3 region has the DNA TGTGCCAGTGAACCAGGAGGGCGAAATTCACCCCTCCACTTT. It encodes CASEPGGRNSPLHF. The V call is TRBV2, the J call TRBJ1-6; no clear D. CDR3 length equals 14 residues. The ends were cut back, 9 bases at V and 7 bases at J, with 16 bases in the middle. Germline lookup yields CDR1 SNHLY and CDR2 FYNNEI.

This clone was picked up one time. The V and J genes are TRBV2 and TRBJ2-2; D may be TRBD1 (8 bases). CDR1 is SNHLY, CDR2 FYNNEI, per germline. V gave up 11 bases and J gave up 5 bases, with 24 bases separating them. This CDR3 has 16 residues. The CDR3: CAVPRGDRSDTGELFF. As DNA, the CDR3 is TGTGCCGTTCCTCGGGGGGACAGGTCGGATACCGGGGAGCTGTTTTTT. Combining the CDR3 with reference TRBV2 and TRBJ2-2 gives the whole variable domain EPEVTQTPSHQVTQMGQEVILRCVPISNHLYFYWYRQILGQKVEFLVSFYNNEISEKSEIFDDQFSVERPDGSNFTLKIRSTKLEDSAMYFCAVPRGDRSDTGELFFGEGSRLTVL.

This clone was seen only once. The CDR3 region is CASSLPQISGSRADTQYF. The CDR3 DNA reads as TGCGCCAGCAGCTTACCTCAGATTAGCGGGAGTCGAGCAGATACGCAGTATTTT. The V call is TRBV5-1, the J call TRBJ2-3, with TRBD2 identical over 9 bases. The germline CDR1 and CDR2 sequences are SGHRS and YFSETQ. The CDR3 sequence is 18 residues long. V lost 2 bases to trimming and J lost 4 bases; unmatched junction nucleotides: 14.

The CDR3 coding sequence is TGTGCCAGCAGCCCCGCTAGGGATTCTAGCGGCAACAATGAGCAGTTCTTC. Translation: CASSPARDSSGNNEQFF. The chain employs TRBV4-2 and TRBJ2-1, with 7 bases lining up with TRBD2. This CDR3 has 17 residues. Germline loops: CDR1 LGHNA, CDR2 YNFKEQ. The V segment lost 4 bases and the J segment 5 bases; nucleotides outside the gene matches: 14.

The chain couples TRBV10-2 to TRBJ2-7; D is undetermined. CDR1 is WSHSY and CDR2 is SAAADI in the germline V gene. V shed 2 bases and J shed 0 bases, with 5 bases lying between them. The CDR3 is 13 residues long. CDR3 sequence: CASSEVSSYEQYF. The CDR3 nucleotides are TGCGCCAGCAGTGAGGTTAGCTCCTACGAGCAGTACTTC.

The rearrangement joins TRBV4-1 to TRBJ2-3; D gene unclear. V lost 3 bases and J 0 bases, leaving 19 bases between the germline ends. This CDR3 has 18 residues. Germline V lookup: CDR1 MGHRA, CDR2 YSYEKL. CDR3 sequence reads: CASSQAASRDLSTDTQYF. In nucleotides, the CDR3 is TGCGCCAGCAGCCAGGCGGCTTCCCGCGATTTGAGCACAGATACGCAGTATTTT.

The rearrangement uses TRBV10-2 and TRBJ2-5; the match to TRBD2 covers 7 bases. The length of the CDR3 is 19 residues. Germline CDR1 is WSHSY and CDR2 is SAAADI. The J segment lost 5 bases and the V segment lost 1 base, leaving 19 bases of the junction unmatched. The CDR3 reads CASSEYGMWNGGRTETQYF. The DNA for the CDR3 is TGCGCCAGCAGTGAGTACGGAATGTGGAATGGCGGGAGAACGGAGACCCAGTACTTC.

The chain joins TRBV18 to TRBJ2-7; TRBD1 might be the D (5 bases). V was trimmed by 3 bases and J by 0 bases, leaving 15 bases between them. This CDR3 comprises 16 residues. Germline V gene data show CDR1 as KGHSH and CDR2 as LQKENI. The CDR3 is CASSPAWEGVSYEQYF. The CDR3 nucleotides read TGTGCCAGCTCACCCGCTTGGGAAGGGGTCTCCTACGAGCAGTACTTC.

The rearrangement links TRBV5-1 to TRBJ2-5; 9 bases fit TRBD2. The V gene end was trimmed by 3 bases and the J gene end by 5 bases; junction bases not matched to a gene: 8. CDR1 and CDR2 from the germline V gene are SGHRS and YFSETQ. The CDR3 has 15 residues. DNA for the CDR3: TGCGCCAGCAGCTGGGCGTCTAGCGGGGTGGAGACCCAGTACTTC. Its protein is CASSWASSGVETQYF.

This clone was counted a few times. The J gene is TRBJ2-7, the V gene TRBV10-1; D possibly corresponds to TRBD2 (6 bases). This CDR3 has 14 amino acids. V was pared by 0 bases and J by 0 bases, with 6 bases between. Germline CDR1 and CDR2: WNHNN and SYGVQD (reference sequence). CDR3 nucleotides: TGCGCCAGCAGTGAGTCCGGGGGCTCCTACGAGCAGTACTTC. It specifies CASSESGGSYEQYF.

The V call is TRBV27, the J call TRBJ2-2; TRBD2 aligns across 7 bases. Germline V CDR1 and CDR2: MNHEY, SMNVEV (reference sequence). The length of the CDR3 is 16 residues. Trimming cost V 4 bases and J 3 bases; bases outside gene matches: 8. DNA for the CDR3: TGTGCCAGCAGTTCCCCTAAAGCGGGGTACACCGGGGAGCTGTTTTTT. It is translated as CASSSPKAGYTGELFF.

The chain carries TRBV6-5 and TRBJ2-2, with D possibly TRBD2 on 5 matching bases. V lost 5 bases and J 1 base, leaving 11 bases between the germline ends. The CDR3 consists of 15 residues. The germline CDR1 and CDR2 sequences are MNHEY and SVGAGI. For the CDR3, the DNA is TGTGCCAGCAGTCCCTCCCGGGGGAACACCGGGGAGCTGTTTTTT. As protein: CASSPSRGNTGELFF.

This chain joins TRBV7-8 and TRBJ2-7, with 10 bases lining up with TRBD1. Germline V lookup: CDR1 SGHVS, CDR2 FQNEAQ. V gave up 0 bases and J gave up 0 bases; unmatched junction bases: 5. CDR3 length equals 17 residues. For the CDR3, the DNA is TGTGCCAGCAGCTTAGCAGGACGGACAGGGGGCTCCTACGAGCAGTACGTC. It encodes CASSLAGRTGGSYEQYV.

V is TRBV19 and J is TRBJ2-3; TRBD2 matches at 13 bases. The CDR3 runs 16 residues. Germline CDR1 is LNHDA and CDR2 is SQIVND (reference sequence). Trimming cost V 9 bases and J 4 bases; bases outside gene matches: 10. CDR3 DNA sequence: TGTGCCAGCTCCCCGCTACTAGCGGGAGGGTCAGATACGCAGTATTTT. This gives the protein CASSPLLAGGSDTQYF.

The table lists this clone with a count of one. The V call is TRBV11-2, the J call TRBJ2-1, with TRBD2 as a possible D gene (5 bases). The CDR3 is made up of 14 amino acids. Germline CDR1 reads SGHAT; CDR2 reads FQNNGV. The V gene lost 1 base and the J gene lost 6 bases, with 10 bases spanning the gap. The CDR3 loop is CASSLVVRGNEQFF. In DNA form, the CDR3 reads TGTGCCAGCAGCTTAGTCGTTCGGGGCAATGAGCAGTTCTTC.

This rearrangement joins TRBV12-3 or TRBV12-4 to TRBJ2-7; the match to TRBD1 covers 9 bases. Germline trimming cut 5 bases from V and 7 bases from J; bases unmatched to any gene: 6. This CDR3 spans 13 amino acids. The CDR3 spells CASSPQGAREQYF. As DNA, the CDR3 is TGTGCCAGCAGTCCACAGGGGGCGCGAGAGCAGTACTTC.

The chain is built from TRBV5-4 and TRBJ2-1; 9 bases agree with TRBD2. Losses at the gene ends were 4 bases for V and 8 bases for J; bases not matched to a gene: 10. The CDR3 contains 15 residues. Germline CDR1 SGHNT, CDR2 YYREEE (reference sequence). CDR3 in amino acids: CASSPGGAGGHEQFF. CDR3 DNA sequence: TGTGCCAGCAGCCCCGGGGGAGCGGGAGGCCATGAGCAGTTCTTC.

This chain joins TRBV7-9 and TRBJ2-6; the D gene is possibly TRBD2 (5 bases). CDR1 is SEHNR, CDR2 FQNEAQ, per germline (reference sequence). This CDR3 is 15 amino acids long. V was cut by 2 bases and J by 4 bases, with 9 bases left in between. The CDR3 DNA follows: TGTGCCAGCAGCTTACGGGAAGCCGGGGCCAACGTCCTGACTTTC. Amino acids: CASSLREAGANVLTF.

The chain carries TRBV20-1 and TRBJ1-1, with D unresolved. Per germline, CDR1 DFQATT and CDR2 SNEGSKA (reference sequence). The CDR3 runs to 11 residues. V gave up 7 bases and J gave up 10 bases, with 16 bases separating them. Here the CDR3 reads CSVPGGVIAFF. Written as DNA, the CDR3 is TGCAGTGTCCCGGGAGGCGTAATAGCTTTCTTT.

V gene TRBV27 combines with J gene TRBJ2-3, with D possibly being TRBD2 (5 bases). V lost 5 bases and J 2 bases, leaving 11 bases between the germline ends. The CDR3 has 14 residues. Germline CDR1 and CDR2: MNHEY and SMNVEV (reference sequence). The CDR3 protein is CASSPGEHTDTQYF. For the CDR3, the DNA is TGTGCCAGCAGTCCCGGGGAGCACACAGATACGCAGTATTTT.

The J gene is TRBJ2-7, the V gene TRBV5-5; 11 positions match TRBD2. The CDR3 contains 16 residues. The V gene end was trimmed by 0 bases and the J gene end by 3 bases; junction bases not matched to a gene: 5. CDR1 is SGHKS, CDR2 YYEKEE, per germline (reference sequence). CDR3 DNA sequence: TGTGCCAGCAGCTTGGAGGGGACTAGCGGTAACTACGAGCAGTACGTC. As protein: CASSLEGTSGNYEQYV.

The gene calls are TRBV6-5 and TRBJ2-7, with a possible D match to TRBD2 (5 bases). Germline loops: CDR1 MNHEY, CDR2 SVGAGI. V shed 2 bases and J shed 1 base, with 15 bases lying between them. The CDR3 spans 16 residues. The CDR3 protein is CASSYALAGPSYEQYF. The DNA for the CDR3 is TGTGCCAGCAGTTACGCCCTGGCGGGCCCTTCCTACGAGCAGTACTTC.

With respect to this clone: Within the sample, other DNA sequences also encode this same CDR3. This rearrangement joins TRBV5-1 to TRBJ2-7, with D possibly TRBD1 on 6 matching bases. Germline values: CDR1 SGHRS, CDR2 YFSETQ. V lost 4 bases and J 4 bases, leaving 15 bases between the germline ends. This CDR3 is 14 amino acids long. DNA for the CDR3: TGCGCCAGCAGCCCCGGGCAGGGGTCTTACGAGCAGTACTTC. Its translation is CASSPGQGSYEQYF.

This chain links TRBV6-5 with TRBJ2-7; 9 positions match TRBD1. Germline loops: CDR1 MNHEY, CDR2 SVGAGI. V shed 6 bases, J shed 0 bases, and the junction held 6 bases outside the gene matches. The CDR3 length is 15 residues. CDR3 sequence reads: CASSAGTGSSYEQYV. The CDR3 bases are TGTGCCAGCAGCGCCGGGACAGGGAGCTCCTACGAGCAGTACGTC.

This chain links TRBV6-1 with TRBJ2-3, with TRBD1 identical over 12 bases. The CDR3 sequence is 17 residues long. Unmatched junction bases numbered 12, after V lost 4 bases and J lost 7 bases. CDR1 MNHNS and CDR2 SASEGT come from the germline V gene. The CDR3 is CASSVLGRDRGRHTQYF. CDR3 nucleotides: TGTGCCAGCAGTGTTTTGGGCCGGGACAGGGGGCGACATACGCAGTATTTT.

The chain has TRBV7-9 and TRBJ2-2; weak D call: TRBD2 (5 bases). The CDR3 sequence is 14 residues long. Germline lookup yields CDR1 SEHNR and CDR2 FQNEAQ (reference sequence). V lost 6 bases, J lost 5 bases, and 13 bases lay in between. CDR3 sequence reads: CASSPTGVTGELFF. The CDR3 DNA reads as TGTGCCAGCAGTCCGACCGGGGTGACCGGGGAGCTGTTTTTT.